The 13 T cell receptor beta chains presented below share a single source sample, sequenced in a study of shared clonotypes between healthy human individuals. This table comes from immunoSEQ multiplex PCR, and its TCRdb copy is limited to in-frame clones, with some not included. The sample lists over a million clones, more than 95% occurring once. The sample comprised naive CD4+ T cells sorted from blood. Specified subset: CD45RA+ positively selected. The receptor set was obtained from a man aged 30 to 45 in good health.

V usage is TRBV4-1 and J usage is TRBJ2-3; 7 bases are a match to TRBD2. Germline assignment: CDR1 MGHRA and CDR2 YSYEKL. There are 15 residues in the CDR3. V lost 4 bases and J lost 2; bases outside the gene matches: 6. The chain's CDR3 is CASSPWGGNTDTQYF. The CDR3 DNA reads TGCGCCAGCAGCCCCTGGGGGGGGAACACAGATACGCAGTATTTT.

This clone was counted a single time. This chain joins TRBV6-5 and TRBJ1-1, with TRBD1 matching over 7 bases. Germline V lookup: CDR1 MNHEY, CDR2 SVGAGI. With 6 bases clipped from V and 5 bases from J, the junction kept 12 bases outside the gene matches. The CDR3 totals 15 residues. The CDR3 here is CASSQRSRTGTEAFF. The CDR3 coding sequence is TGTGCCAGCAGCCAAAGAAGCAGGACAGGAACTGAAGCTTTCTTT.

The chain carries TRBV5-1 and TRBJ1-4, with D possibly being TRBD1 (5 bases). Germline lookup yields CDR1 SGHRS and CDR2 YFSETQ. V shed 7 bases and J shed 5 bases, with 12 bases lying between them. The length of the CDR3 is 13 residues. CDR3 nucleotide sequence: TGCGCCAGCCAAGGGGTGGAGAATGAAAAACTGTTTTTT. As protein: CASQGVENEKLFF.

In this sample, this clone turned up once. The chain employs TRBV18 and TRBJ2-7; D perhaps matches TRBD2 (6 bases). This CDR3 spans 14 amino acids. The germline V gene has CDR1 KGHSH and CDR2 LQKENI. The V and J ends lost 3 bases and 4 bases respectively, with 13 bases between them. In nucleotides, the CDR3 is TGTGCCAGCTCACCCCCGGGGGTCTCTTACGAGCAGTACTTC. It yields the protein CASSPPGVSYEQYF.

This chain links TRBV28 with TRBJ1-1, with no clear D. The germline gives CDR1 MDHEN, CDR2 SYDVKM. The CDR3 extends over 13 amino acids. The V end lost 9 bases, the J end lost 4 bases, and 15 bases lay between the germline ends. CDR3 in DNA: TGTGCCAGTGAATGGGGTCGTGGCACTGAAGCTTTCTTT. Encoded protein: CASEWGRGTEAFF. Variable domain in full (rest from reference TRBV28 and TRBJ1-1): DVKVTQSSRYLVKRTGEKVFLECVQDMDHENMFWYRQDPGLGLRLIYFSYDVKMKEKGDIPEGYSVSREKKERFSLILESASTNQTSMYLCASEWGRGTEAFFGQGTRLTVV.

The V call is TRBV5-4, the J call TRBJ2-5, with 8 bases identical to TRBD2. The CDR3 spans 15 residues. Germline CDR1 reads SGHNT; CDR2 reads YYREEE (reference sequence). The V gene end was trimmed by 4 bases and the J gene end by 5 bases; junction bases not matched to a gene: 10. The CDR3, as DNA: TGTGCCAGCAGCGCTCCGGGGGGGAGGAGGGAGACCCAGTACTTC. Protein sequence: CASSAPGGRRETQYF.

The CDR3: CATREPDYGYTF. The CDR3 coding sequence is TGTGCCACCAGGGAACCGGACTATGGCTACACCTTC. The chain uses TRBV10-3 and TRBJ1-2; tentatively, D is TRBD1 (5 bases). V lost 10 bases and J lost 3, with 12 bases in between. The CDR3 consists of 12 residues. CDR1 ENHRY and CDR2 SYGVKD come from the germline V gene.

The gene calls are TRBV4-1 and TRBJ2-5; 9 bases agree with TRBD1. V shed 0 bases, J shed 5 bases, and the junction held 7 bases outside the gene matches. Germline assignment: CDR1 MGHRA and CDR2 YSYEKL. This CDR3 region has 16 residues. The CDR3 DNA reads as TGCGCCAGCAGCCAAGATTCGGGGACAGGGATGGAGACCCAGTACTTC. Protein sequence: CASSQDSGTGMETQYF.

In DNA form, the CDR3 reads TGTGCCAGCAGTGAGGGGACAGTTGCCTACGAGCAGTACTTC. Translation: CASSEGTVAYEQYF. This chain links TRBV6-1 with TRBJ2-7, with TRBD1 matching over 7 bases. V lost 3 bases, J lost 2 bases, and 4 bases stayed unmatched. This CDR3 contains 14 residues. Germline values: CDR1 MNHNS, CDR2 SASEGT.

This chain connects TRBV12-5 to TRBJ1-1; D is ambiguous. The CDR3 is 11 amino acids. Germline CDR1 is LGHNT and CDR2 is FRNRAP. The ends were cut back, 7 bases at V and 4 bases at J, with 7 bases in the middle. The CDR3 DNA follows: TGTGCTAGTGTCTGGGGCACTGAAGCTTTCTTT. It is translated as CASVWGTEAFF.

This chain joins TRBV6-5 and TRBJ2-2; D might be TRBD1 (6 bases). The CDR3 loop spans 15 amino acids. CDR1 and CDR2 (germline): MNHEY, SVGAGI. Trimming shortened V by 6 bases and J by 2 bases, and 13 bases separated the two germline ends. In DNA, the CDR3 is TGTGCCAGCAGAGTCAGGGGATCCAACACCGGGGAGCTGTTTTTT. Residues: CASRVRGSNTGELFF.

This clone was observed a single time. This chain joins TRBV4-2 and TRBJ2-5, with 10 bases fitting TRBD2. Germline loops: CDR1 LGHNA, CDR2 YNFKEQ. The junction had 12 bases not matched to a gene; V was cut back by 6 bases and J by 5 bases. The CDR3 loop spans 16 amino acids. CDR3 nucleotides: TGTGCCAGCAGTTTCGAAGCGGGAGGGCCCCGGGAGACCCAGTACTTC. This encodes CASSFEAGGPRETQYF.

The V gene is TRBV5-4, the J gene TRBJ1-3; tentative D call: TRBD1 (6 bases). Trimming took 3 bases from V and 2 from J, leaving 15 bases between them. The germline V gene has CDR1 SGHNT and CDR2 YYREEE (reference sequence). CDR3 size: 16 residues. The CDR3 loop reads CASSSPSQGTGNTIYF. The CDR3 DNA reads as TGTGCCAGCAGCTCGCCCTCACAGGGTACTGGAAACACCATATATTTT.